This T cell receptor beta chain is drawn from a study of CD8+ T cells in alopecia areata (dated by TCRdb to between 2018 and 2020). Regarding the research as a whole: Treated patients were enrolled in an open-label pilot trial of oral tofacitinib at 5 to 10 mg twice daily for moderate-to-severe alopecia areata. Tofacitinib was given for 6 to 18 months, followed by 6 months of follow-up off drug to assess delayed response and recurrence. Disease severity in treated patients was measured with the SALT score, which quantifies the percentage of affected scalp surface area. In both human patients and the C3H/HeJ mouse model, the study applied high-throughput TCRbeta sequencing to look at T cell clonal expansion in alopecia areata. In humans, TCRbeta sequencing was performed on scalp tissue and on sorted CD4+ and CD8+ peripheral blood T cells from healthy controls and from patients with patchy or totalis/universalis alopecia areata. Patients on tofacitinib were biopsied at baseline and after 4 and 24 weeks of treatment, and several of the patients also had a later scalp biopsy. Scalp clonality was compared across normal scalp (n=4), patchy alopecia areata scalp (n=8), and alopecia totalis/universalis scalp (n=8). RNA was obtained with the PAXgene miRNA kit for fixed scalp, the miRNeasy kit for PBMCs, and the RNeasy kit for mouse skin. immunoSEQ multiplex PCR using 35 Vbeta forward primers and 13 Jbeta reverse primers was used to amplify TCRbeta CDR3 regions.

Its CDR3 holds 15 amino acids, cysteine through phenylalanine. The sequence is cut down to CDR3 DNA, 45 bases in frame from base 1. CDR1 MNHEY and CDR2 SMNVEV are derived from the germline V gene (reference sequence). V is trimmed back by 6 bases and J by 3 bases, and the junction contains 8 bases that no gene match accounts for. In regard to this clone: Its antigen remains unidentified. No base-level quality is on record; no much larger clone is a single base apart.

The study at large found these results: Lesional scalp, especially in alopecia totalis/universalis, showed higher clonality and more expanded CD8+ clones than normal scalp, suggesting antigenic drive. Resident alphabeta T cells in normal human skin are also sequenced, complicating scalp TCR repertoire analysis, unlike mouse skin dominated by gammadelta T cells. Because the treated cohort was small and had only one nonresponder, larger studies are needed to examine links between baseline CD8+ expansion and response. Scalp clonality and the number of expanded CD8+ clones among the top 100 scalp clones were significantly decreased by tofacitinib. Shared TCR sequences between patients were less evident than in mice, which may be partly attributable to HLA diversity in the patient population. During tofacitinib treatment, many expanded lesional clones remained in scalp and blood, and this persistence may partly explain relapse after treatment is stopped.

Taken with the paper, the label for time point translates to: about 4 weeks on oral tofacitinib. The sample's treatment or condition label is to be understood as: oral pan-JAK inhibitor, 5-10 mg twice daily. Peripheral blood and lesional scalp punch biopsies were obtained from patients with alopecia areata. PBMCs were separated by density centrifugation and stained for CD3, CD4 and CD8, after which CD4+ and CD8+ T cells were sorted on a FACSAria. Libraries were made using the immunoSEQ multiplex PCR assay. To provide template for TCR sequencing, every sample had RNA extracted and reverse transcribed into cDNA. SuperScript III was used for first-strand cDNA synthesis, primed with a 2:1 mix of oligo-dT and random hexamers. A synthetic immune receptor repertoire was used to gauge amplification bias, and whatever bias remained was removed computationally. The paper's data handling went like this. Raw reads were preprocessed for error removal, and CDR3 was defined according to IMGT conventions as running from the conserved cysteine to phenylalanine. Clonality was calculated as 1 minus Shannon entropy normalized by log2 of the number of productive unique TCRs. Whether each scalp clone was CD4 or CD8 was inferred by checking scalp TCRbeta sequences against the CD4 and CD8 repertoires from sorted blood. Held by TCRdb, this immuneACCESS table contains in-frame sequences only and omits some clones. Under half of the omission traces to an unresolved V gene where checked; the cause of the rest is unknown. V and J calls plus clone size are reproduced from that table; the DNA served to infer D and trimming. A total of about 200,000 clones appear in this sample, more than 45% of them only once. About 1.4% of the sample is in the top ten clones.

Sequences were derived from CD4+ T cells sorted from blood, sampled at week 4, from a patient treated with tofacitinib. This TCR derives from a human donor with alopecia areata. Rearrangement joined TRBV27 to TRBJ1-5; 7 middle bases align to TRBD1. CDR3 region: CASRTQGTLNQPQHF. The nucleotides are TGTGCCAGCAGAACACAGGGGACCCTCAATCAGCCCCAGCATTTT.